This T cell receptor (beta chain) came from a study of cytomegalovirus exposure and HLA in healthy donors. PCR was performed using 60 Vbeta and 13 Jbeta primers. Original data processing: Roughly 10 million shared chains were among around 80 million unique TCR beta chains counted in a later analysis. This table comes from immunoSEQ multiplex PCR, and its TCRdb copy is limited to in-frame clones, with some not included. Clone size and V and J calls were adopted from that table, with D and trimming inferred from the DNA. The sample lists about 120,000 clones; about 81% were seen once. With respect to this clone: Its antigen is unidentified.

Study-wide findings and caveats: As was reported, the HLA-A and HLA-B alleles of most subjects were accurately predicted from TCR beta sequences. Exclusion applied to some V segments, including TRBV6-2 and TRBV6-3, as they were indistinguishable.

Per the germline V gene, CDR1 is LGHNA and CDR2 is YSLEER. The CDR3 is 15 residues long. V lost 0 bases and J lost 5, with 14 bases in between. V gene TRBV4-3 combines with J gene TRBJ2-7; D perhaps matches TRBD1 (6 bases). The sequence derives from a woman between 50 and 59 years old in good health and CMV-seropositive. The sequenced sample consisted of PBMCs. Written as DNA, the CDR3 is TGCGCCAGCAGCCAAGAGCCAGGGGCAGGGAACGAGCAGTACTTC. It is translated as CASSQEPGAGNEQYF.